One and the same sample provided the 5 T cell receptor beta chains below, sequenced in a study of T cell responses to AZD1222 COVID-19 vaccine. Measured with immunoSEQ multiplex PCR; TCRdb has only the in-frame clones, and not every one. The table records 120,000 or so clones, around nine tenths of them present only once. The sequenced sample was peripheral blood, obtained on day 0 of AZD1222 vaccination. Every receptor here comes from an adult in good health.

The V call is TRBV10-3, the J call TRBJ1-3, with TRBD1 matching 7 bases. The CDR3 runs to 14 residues. Looked up from germline, CDR1 is ENHRY and CDR2 is SYGVKD. The V and J ends lost 9 bases and 2 bases, in that order; junction bases with no gene match: 7. CDR3 sequence: CAISLGTAGNTIYF. DNA for the CDR3: TGTGCCATTAGCCTCGGGACAGCTGGAAACACCATATATTTT.

This sequence joins TRBV2 and TRBJ1-1; 8 bases match TRBD1. Germline assignment: CDR1 SNHLY and CDR2 FYNNEI. The CDR3 is 15 residues long. V was pared by 3 bases and J by 0 bases, with 3 bases of the junction left unmatched. The CDR3 spells CASSEQGAMNTEAFF. The CDR3 region has the DNA TGTGCCAGCAGTGAGCAGGGGGCCATGAACACTGAAGCTTTCTTT.

The CDR3 DNA is TGTGCCAGCAGTTATTGGGAACAGGGGTCACGACCCCTCCACTTT. It specifies CASSYWEQGSRPLHF. The chain joins TRBV6-2 or TRBV6-3 to TRBJ1-6; 7 nucleotides match TRBD1. The length of the CDR3 is 15 residues. The germline V gene encodes CDR1 MNHEY and CDR2 SVGEGT. With V trimmed by 3 bases and J by 12 bases, 11 bases remained unmatched.

CDR3 region: CASSPQQGAHGEQYF. The DNA for the CDR3 is TGTGCCAGCAGCCCCCAACAGGGGGCCCACGGCGAGCAGTACTTC. This chain uses TRBV7-2 with TRBJ2-7; the match to TRBD1 covers 9 bases. This CDR3 contains 15 residues. V lost 5 bases, J lost 6 bases, and 11 bases stayed unmatched. CDR1 is SGHTA and CDR2 is FQGNSA in the germline V gene.

Points on this clone: Germline and junction disagree at one end, which may indicate a read error. This chain uses TRBV20-1 with TRBJ2-7, with D possibly TRBD2 on 6 matching bases. CDR1 is DFQATT, CDR2 SNEGSKA, per germline (reference sequence). The CDR3 runs to 11 residues. This chain's CDR3 is CSARDARATSF. CDR3 sequence (DNA): TGCAGTGCTAGAGATGCCAGGGCGACTAGCTTC.